These T cell receptor beta chains were read from a single sample in a study of T cells after yellow fever vaccination. TCRdb analysed the 5' RACE reads with MiXCR anew, one entry per CDR3 protein. The data hold about 210,000 distinct CDR3 sequences, with approximately 6.3% observed a single time. This specimen was CD4+ T cells sorted from PBMCs, taken on the day of the yellow fever booster vaccination. These receptors originate from a young man who received the YFV17D yellow fever vaccine. Each CDR3 is given with its conserved first and last residue. The D gene is left open where the match is weak. Some rows have no size entry. The others give once, few or many, or a class for an expanded clone.

clone size: once; J gene: TRBJ1-5; V gene: TRBV18; D gene: TRBD1; CDR3 protein: CASSGGQGNQPQHF; CDR3 DNA: TGTGCCAGCTCAGGGGGACAGGGGAATCAGCCCCAGCATTTT
clone size: few; J gene: TRBJ2-7; V gene: TRBV20-1; D gene: .; CDR3 protein: CSASGNPGEQYF; CDR3 DNA: TGCAGTGCTAGCGGGAACCCCGGGGAGCAGTACTTC
clone size: many; J gene: TRBJ2-1; V gene: TRBV7-2; D gene: TRBD2; CDR3 protein: CASRLAGGYHNEQFF; CDR3 DNA: TGTGCCAGCAGGCTAGCGGGGGGGTACCACAATGAGCAGTTCTTC
clone size: .; J gene: TRBJ1-5; V gene: TRBV27; D gene: .; CDR3 protein: CASSFDRINQPQHF; CDR3 DNA: TGTGCCAGCAGTTTTGACAGGATCAATCAGCCCCAGCATTTT
clone size: .; J gene: TRBJ2-3; V gene: TRBV5-1; D gene: TRBD1; CDR3 protein: CASSFPGQITDTQYF; CDR3 DNA: TGCGCCAGCAGCTTTCCGGGACAGATCACAGATACGCAGTATTTT
clone size: many; J gene: TRBJ2-5; V gene: TRBV5-1; D gene: .; CDR3 protein: CASSFQGTETQYF; CDR3 DNA: TGCGCCAGCAGCTTCCAGGGCACAGAGACCCAGTACTTC
clone size: few; J gene: TRBJ2-4; V gene: TRBV28; D gene: TRBD1; CDR3 protein: CASSTDRGAKNIQYF; CDR3 DNA: TGTGCCAGCAGTACCGACAGGGGGGCCAAAAACATTCAGTACTTC
clone size: few; J gene: TRBJ1-4; V gene: TRBV6-1; D gene: TRBD1; CDR3 protein: CASSDPGTGGEKLFF; CDR3 DNA: TGTGCCAGCAGTGACCCCGGGACAGGAGGTGAAAAACTGTTTTTT
clone size: .; J gene: TRBJ2-2; V gene: TRBV5-4; D gene: TRBD2; CDR3 protein: CASSSLAGGVRGELFF; CDR3 DNA: TGTGCCAGCAGCTCCCTGGCGGGAGGTGTGAGGGGGGAGCTGTTTTTT
clone size: .; J gene: TRBJ1-1; V gene: TRBV20-1; D gene: TRBD1; CDR3 protein: CSARQGANTEAFF; CDR3 DNA: TGCAGTGCTAGACAGGGGGCGAACACTGAAGCTTTCTTT
clone size: few; J gene: TRBJ2-1; V gene: TRBV24-1; D gene: .; CDR3 protein: CATSAAGTYNEQFF; CDR3 DNA: TGTGCCACCAGTGCCGCCGGTACCTACAATGAGCAGTTCTTC
clone size: many; J gene: TRBJ2-2; V gene: TRBV10-3; D gene: .; CDR3 protein: CAISAGVDTGELFF; CDR3 DNA: TGTGCCATCAGTGCTGGGGTTGACACCGGGGAGCTGTTTTTT
clone size: .; J gene: TRBJ1-1; V gene: TRBV7-2; D gene: .; CDR3 protein: CASSLSQWGALNTEAFF; CDR3 DNA: TGTGCCAGCAGCTTAAGCCAATGGGGAGCCTTGAACACTGAAGCTTTCTTT
clone size: once; J gene: TRBJ1-5; V gene: TRBV12-3/TRBV12-4; D gene: .; CDR3 protein: CASSYSPPSKQPQHF; CDR3 DNA: TGTGCCAGCAGTTACAGTCCTCCTAGCAAGCAGCCCCAGCATTTT
clone size: .; J gene: TRBJ2-5; V gene: TRBV20-1; D gene: TRBD1; CDR3 protein: CSARQGEETQYF; CDR3 DNA: TGCAGTGCTCGTCAGGGGGAAGAGACCCAGTACTTC
clone size: few; J gene: TRBJ2-2; V gene: TRBV20-1; D gene: TRBD1; CDR3 protein: CSARPGQGGPGELFF; CDR3 DNA: TGCAGTGCTAGGCCGGGACAGGGGGGACCCGGGGAGCTGTTTTTT
clone size: few; J gene: TRBJ2-6; V gene: TRBV4-2; D gene: TRBD2; CDR3 protein: CASSQGRLAGWGANVLTF; CDR3 DNA: TGTGCCAGCAGCCAGGGGCGGCTAGCGGGATGGGGGGCCAACGTCCTGACTTTC
clone size: few; J gene: TRBJ2-3; V gene: TRBV29-1; D gene: .; CDR3 protein: CSTLRDNTDTQYF; CDR3 DNA: TGCAGCACACTTCGGGATAACACAGATACGCAGTATTTT
clone size: .; J gene: TRBJ2-7; V gene: TRBV5-1; D gene: .; CDR3 protein: CASSSSGADYEQYF; CDR3 DNA: TGCGCCAGCAGCAGCAGCGGTGCGGACTACGAGCAGTACTTC
clone size: few; J gene: TRBJ2-2; V gene: TRBV18; D gene: TRBD1; CDR3 protein: CASSPRTGGAGTRDTGELFF; CDR3 DNA: TGTGCCAGCTCACCACGGACAGGGGGCGCAGGGACCCGAGACACCGGGGAGCTGTTTTTT
clone size: many; J gene: TRBJ2-7; V gene: TRBV12-3/TRBV12-4; D gene: .; CDR3 protein: CASSEAYEQYF; CDR3 DNA: TGTGCCAGCAGTGAAGCCTACGAGCAGTACTTC
clone size: .; J gene: TRBJ2-7; V gene: TRBV5-1; D gene: TRBD1; CDR3 protein: CASSSTGGSYEQYF; CDR3 DNA: TGCGCCAGCAGCTCCACAGGGGGCTCCTACGAGCAGTACTTC
clone size: .; J gene: TRBJ1-2; V gene: TRBV7-2; D gene: .; CDR3 protein: CASSFPSGLTRGYTF; CDR3 DNA: TGTGCCAGCAGCTTCCCCAGTGGGTTAACGCGGGGCTACACCTTC
clone size: few; J gene: TRBJ2-2; V gene: TRBV20-1; D gene: .; CDR3 protein: CSASSGKNTGELFF; CDR3 DNA: TGCAGTGCCAGCTCCGGGAAGAACACCGGGGAGCTGTTTTTT
clone size: .; J gene: TRBJ2-5; V gene: TRBV7-2; D gene: .; CDR3 protein: CASSLGGGKETQYF; CDR3 DNA: TGTGCCAGCAGCTTAGGGGGTGGGAAAGAGACCCAGTACTTC
clone size: many; J gene: TRBJ2-3; V gene: TRBV29-1; D gene: .; CDR3 protein: CSGRTDTQYF; CDR3 DNA: TGCAGTGGGAGGACAGATACGCAGTATTTT
clone size: .; J gene: TRBJ2-1; V gene: TRBV20-1; D gene: TRBD2; CDR3 protein: CSARAPLAGSYNEQFF; CDR3 DNA: TGCAGTGCTAGGGCCCCACTAGCGGGATCCTACAATGAGCAGTTCTTC
clone size: few; J gene: TRBJ2-7; V gene: TRBV20-1; D gene: .; CDR3 protein: CSARDVAGPYEQYF; CDR3 DNA: TGCAGTGCTAGAGATGTGGCGGGACCTTACGAGCAGTACTTC
clone size: .; J gene: TRBJ1-1; V gene: TRBV10-2; D gene: TRBD1; CDR3 protein: CASSEPRTGRVEAFF; CDR3 DNA: TGCGCCAGCAGTGAGCCAAGGACAGGGAGAGTGGAAGCTTTCTTT
clone size: .; J gene: TRBJ1-2; V gene: TRBV5-1; D gene: TRBD1; CDR3 protein: CASSGGTGNGYTF; CDR3 DNA: TGCGCCAGCAGCGGCGGGACAGGGAACGGCTACACCTTC
clone size: many; J gene: TRBJ2-7; V gene: TRBV5-1; D gene: TRBD2; CDR3 protein: CASSGTSGNPYEQYF; CDR3 DNA: TGCGCCAGCAGCGGGACTAGTGGAAACCCCTACGAGCAGTACTTC